This entry lists 9 T cell receptor beta chains sequenced from one sample in a study of cytomegalovirus exposure and HLA in healthy donors (dated by TCRdb to about 2017). Library construction relied on the immunoSEQ multiplex PCR assay. A mixture of 60 forward primers for TCR Vbeta segments and 13 reverse primers for TCR Jbeta segments was used in the multiplex PCR. TCRdb retrieved this table from immuneACCESS and kept in-frame rearrangements only. Not all clones are present; in checked studies, unresolved V genes account for under half, and no reason is known for the remainder. This sample holds 160,000 or so clones; roughly 85% were observed only once. 2% to 2.5% of the sample rests with the top ten. The specimen was PBMCs. The receptors originated from a woman younger than 35 in good health and CMV-seronegative.

This clone was counted once. The V gene is TRBV5-8, the J gene TRBJ1-5; TRBD1 matches 10 bases. Germline loops: CDR1 SGHTS, CDR2 YDEGEE. The CDR3 runs 17 residues. V was pared by 0 bases and J by 6 bases, with 9 bases of the junction left unmatched. CDR3 loop: CASSLGQGQGSLQPQHF. CDR3 DNA sequence: TGTGCCAGCAGCTTGGGGCAGGGACAGGGGAGCCTTCAGCCCCAGCATTTT. The variable domain in full, completed from reference TRBV5-8 and TRBJ1-5, reads EAGVTQSPTHLIKTRGQQATLRCSPISGHTSVYWYQQALGLGLQFLLWYDEGEERNRGNFPPRFSGRQFPNYSSELNVNALELEDSALYLCASSLGQGQGSLQPQHFGDGTRLSIL.

The rearrangement joins TRBV18 to TRBJ2-7; no clear D gene. CDR1 is KGHSH and CDR2 is LQKENI in the germline V gene. This CDR3 is built from 13 residues. V shed 6 bases and J shed 7 bases, with 16 bases lying between them. The CDR3 sequence is CASSSDIEREQYF. The CDR3 DNA is TGTGCCAGCTCCTCCGACATAGAACGGGAGCAGTACTTC.

The rearrangement uses TRBV5-1 and TRBJ1-2; 9 bases map to TRBD1. The CDR3 loop spans 15 amino acids. The J segment lost 5 bases and the V segment lost 4 bases, leaving 9 bases of the junction unmatched. The germline V gene has CDR1 SGHRS and CDR2 YFSETQ. CDR3 DNA sequence: TGCGCCAGCAGCACCCAGGCCGGACAGGGGTATGGCTACACCTTC. This translates into CASSTQAGQGYGYTF.

The chain uses TRBV10-3 and TRBJ2-2; TRBD2 aligns across 11 bases. Germline CDR1 ENHRY, CDR2 SYGVKD. CDR3 length equals 22 residues. Trimming removed 5 bases from V and 2 bases from J; junction bases left unmatched: 22. This CDR3 reads CAISSPTSGRSLRVPNTGELFF. The CDR3 DNA reads TGTGCCATCAGTTCGCCCACTAGCGGGAGATCCCTAAGGGTACCTAACACCGGGGAGCTGTTTTTT.

The chain joins TRBV6-5 to TRBJ2-7, with 12 nucleotides matching TRBD2. The CDR3 consists of 16 residues. V gave up 0 bases and J gave up 5 bases; unmatched junction bases: 5. The V gene's germline CDR1 is MNHEY and CDR2 SVGAGI. The CDR3 region is CASSYSTSGRLNEQYF. CDR3 DNA: TGTGCCAGCAGTTACTCGACTAGCGGGAGACTCAACGAGCAGTACTTC.

This chain links TRBV30 with TRBJ2-7; 12 bases agree with TRBD2. Trimming took 2 bases from V and 9 from J; bases not matched to a gene: 14. This CDR3 spans 16 amino acids. Germline CDR1 and CDR2: GTSNPN and SVGIG (reference sequence). The CDR3 protein is CAWSIRLAGEGGGQYF. The CDR3 DNA reads TGTGCCTGGAGTATAAGACTAGCGGGAGAGGGTGGGGGGCAGTACTTC.

The chain recombines TRBV9 with TRBJ2-1; possibly TRBD2 for D (6 bases). The germline V gene has CDR1 SGDLS and CDR2 YYNGEE. The CDR3 has 14 residues. The germline V and J ends were trimmed by 4 bases and 7 bases, with 15 bases remaining between them. DNA of the CDR3: TGTGCCAGCAGCACCAGGACTGGAGGGAATGAGCAGTTCTTC. It translates to CASSTRTGGNEQFF.

V and J are TRBV6-5 and TRBJ2-1; D is possibly TRBD1 (6 bases). Trimming removed 0 bases at V and 5 bases at J, with 11 bases between. This CDR3 comprises 15 residues. CDR1 and CDR2 (germline): MNHEY, SVGAGI. The CDR3 protein is CASSYSWGLDNEQFF. As DNA, the CDR3 is TGTGCCAGCAGTTACTCGTGGGGGCTCGACAATGAGCAGTTCTTC.

The chain is built from TRBV20-1 and TRBJ1-3; D not certain. CDR3 length: 11 amino acids. CDR1 is DFQATT, CDR2 SNEGSKA, per germline (reference sequence). Between the trimmed V and J ends, which lost 6 bases and 4 bases, there was a span of 7 bases. The CDR3 DNA reads TGCAGTGCCGCGAGGGGAAACACCATATATTTT. It translates to CSAARGNTIYF.